This T cell receptor beta chain was sequenced for a study of T cell repertoires and HLA-DP antigens. As for the study in general: The donors, ranging 18-to-29 to 60-to-69 years, included a couple of males and one female. Pre-culture CD4+ samples used around 1,200 ng DNA versus about 220 ng for CD137+CD4+ sorts.

As for this clone: What it binds is not known.

Amplification used primers for 54 TRBV and 13 TRBJ segments. Measured with immunoSEQ multiplex PCR; TCRdb has only the in-frame clones, and not every one. This sample has about 73,000 clones, with roughly 75% found just once. V was clipped by 6 bases and J by 2 bases, with 22 bases between them. This CDR3 contains 17 residues. CDR1 is MNHEY, CDR2 SMNVEV, per germline (reference sequence). The receptor's source is a man in his 60s in good health and CMV-seronegative. The sample taken for sequencing was CD4+ T cells from PBMCs. The rearrangement joins TRBV27 to TRBJ1-1; D possibly corresponds to TRBD1 (6 bases). The CDR3 loop is CASRLGVGQILNTEAFF. CDR3 DNA sequence: TGTGCCAGCAGACTTGGGGTAGGACAGATCCTAAACACTGAAGCTTTCTTT.